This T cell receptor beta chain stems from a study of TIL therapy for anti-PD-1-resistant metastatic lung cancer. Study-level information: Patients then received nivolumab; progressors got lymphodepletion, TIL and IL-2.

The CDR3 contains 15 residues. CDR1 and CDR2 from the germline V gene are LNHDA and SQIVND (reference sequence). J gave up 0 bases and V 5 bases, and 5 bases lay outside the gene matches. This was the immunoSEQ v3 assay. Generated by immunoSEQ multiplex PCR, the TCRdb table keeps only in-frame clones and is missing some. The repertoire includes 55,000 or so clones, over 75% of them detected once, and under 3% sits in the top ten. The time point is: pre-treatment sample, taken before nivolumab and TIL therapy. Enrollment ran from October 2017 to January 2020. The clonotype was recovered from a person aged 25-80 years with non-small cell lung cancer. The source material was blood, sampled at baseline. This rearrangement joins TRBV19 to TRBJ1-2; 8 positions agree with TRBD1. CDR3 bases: TGTGCCAGTAGTCTTGACAGGGGAGCTAACTATGGCTACACCTTC. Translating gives CASSLDRGANYGYTF.